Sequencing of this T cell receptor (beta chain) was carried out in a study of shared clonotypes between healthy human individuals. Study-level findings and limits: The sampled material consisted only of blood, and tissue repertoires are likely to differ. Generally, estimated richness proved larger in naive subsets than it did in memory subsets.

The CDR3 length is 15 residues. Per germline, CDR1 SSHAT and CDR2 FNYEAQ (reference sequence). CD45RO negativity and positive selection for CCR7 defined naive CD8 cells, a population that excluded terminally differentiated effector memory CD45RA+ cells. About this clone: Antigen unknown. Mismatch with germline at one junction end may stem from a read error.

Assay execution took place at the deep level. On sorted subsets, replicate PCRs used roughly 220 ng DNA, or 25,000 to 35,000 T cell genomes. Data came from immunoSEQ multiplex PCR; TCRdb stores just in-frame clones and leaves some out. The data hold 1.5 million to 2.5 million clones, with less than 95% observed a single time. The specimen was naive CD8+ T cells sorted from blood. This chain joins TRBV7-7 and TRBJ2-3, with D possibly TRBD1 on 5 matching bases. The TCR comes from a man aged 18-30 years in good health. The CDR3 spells CASRAGSTTADTQYF. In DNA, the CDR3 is TGTGCTAGCAGGGCAGGCAGTACAACAGCAGATACGCAGTATTTT.